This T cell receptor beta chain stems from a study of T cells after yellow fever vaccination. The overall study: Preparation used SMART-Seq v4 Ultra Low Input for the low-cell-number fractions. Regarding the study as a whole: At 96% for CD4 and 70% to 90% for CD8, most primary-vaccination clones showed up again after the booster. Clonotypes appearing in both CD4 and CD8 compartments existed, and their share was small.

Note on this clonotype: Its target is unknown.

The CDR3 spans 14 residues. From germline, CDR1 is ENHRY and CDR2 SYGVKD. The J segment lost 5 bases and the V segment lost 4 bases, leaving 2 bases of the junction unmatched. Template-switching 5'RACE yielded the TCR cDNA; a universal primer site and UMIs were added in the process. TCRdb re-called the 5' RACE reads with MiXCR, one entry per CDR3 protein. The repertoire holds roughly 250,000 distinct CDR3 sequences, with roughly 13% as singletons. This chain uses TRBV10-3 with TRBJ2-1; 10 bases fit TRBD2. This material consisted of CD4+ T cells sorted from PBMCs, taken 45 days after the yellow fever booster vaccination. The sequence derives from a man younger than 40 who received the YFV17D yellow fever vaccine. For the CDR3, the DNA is TGTGCCATCAGTGCTGGACTAGCGGACAATGAGCAGTTCTTC. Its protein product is CAISAGLADNEQFF.